The clone carrying this T cell receptor beta chain has just one count. Its antigen remains unknown. The data originate from a study of PD-1 blockade in classical Hodgkin lymphoma. Study results and caveats: Similar baseline diversity was found in complete responders and newly diagnosed patients. Causes of the repertoire differences remain undefined, possibly disease activity or prior therapy.

Generated by immunoSEQ multiplex PCR, the TCRdb table keeps only in-frame clones and is missing some. Of over 25,000 clones in the sample, around 88% were seen once. Following autologous stem cell transplantation, relapse occurred in every patient, and exposure to brentuximab vedotin varied. Applied to thawed PBMCs, magnetic negative selection was the method used to isolate CD8+ T cells. The sample consisted of CD8+ T cells from blood, taken at baseline. The source is a human donor with classical Hodgkin lymphoma.

The CDR3 DNA reads TGTGCCACGAGCGCCTCCGGGACATTATCCTACGAGCAGTACTTC. This translates into CATSASGTLSYEQYF. This chain uses TRBV15 with TRBJ2-7; possible D gene TRBD1, 6 bases. Trimming cost V 9 bases and J 1 base, with 19 bases left between them. The CDR3 sequence is 15 residues long. Germline CDR1 reads LNHNV; CDR2 reads YYDKDF (reference sequence).